These T cell receptor beta chains were read from a single sample in a study of shared clonotypes between healthy human individuals. TCRdb's table, derived via immunoSEQ multiplex PCR, lists solely in-frame clones and lacks some. Of about 2,200,000 clones listed, approximately 94% are singletons. Sequencing was carried out using naive CD8+ T cells from PBMCs. These receptor sequences come from a man between 18 and 35 years old in good health. Some clones in this sample may be carry-over from other donors' samples. The CDR3 runs from the conserved cysteine through the conserved F or W. The order of the fields is clone size, J gene, V gene, D gene, CDR3 protein, CDR3 DNA. A D gene is named only where the DNA matches it firmly. Expanded clones are given a class, and other clones once, few, many or no size at all.

NA | TRBJ2-1 | TRBV15 | NA | CATSRGRASSHEQFF | TGTGCCACCAGCAGAGGACGGGCTAGCTCTCATGAGCAGTTCTTC
few | TRBJ1-1 | TRBV11-2 | NA | CASSSRGGVNTEAFF | TGTGCCAGCAGCTCGAGAGGGGGGGTGAACACTGAAGCTTTCTTT
NA | TRBJ1-1 | TRBV15 | NA | CATSTGPLRTEAFF | TGTGCCACCAGCACTGGACCTCTTCGCACTGAAGCTTTCTTT
NA | TRBJ2-1 | TRBV27 | NA | CASSQENGVRVNEQFF | TGTGCCAGCAGTCAAGAAAATGGCGTCAGGGTGAATGAGCAGTTCTTC
NA | TRBJ2-6 | TRBV27 | NA | CASMQGGASGANVLTF | TGTGCCAGCATGCAGGGGGGAGCCTCTGGGGCCAACGTCCTGACTTTC
NA | TRBJ2-1 | TRBV29-1 | TRBD1 | CSGRSGGLEQFF | TGCAGCGGGAGATCAGGGGGCCTTGAGCAGTTCTTC
NA | TRBJ2-7 | TRBV27 | NA | CASSDTDSAPYEQYF | TGTGCCAGCAGTGACACAGACAGTGCACCCTACGAGCAGTACTTC
NA | TRBJ2-5 | TRBV27 | TRBD2 | CATTEGREGAKETQYF | TGTGCCACTACTGAGGGGCGGGAGGGCGCAAAAGAGACCCAGTACTTC
NA | TRBJ2-3 | TRBV2 | NA | CASSPLGDTQYF | TGTGCCAGCAGTCCTCTCGGAGATACGCAGTATTTT
NA | TRBJ1-1 | TRBV19 | NA | CATLGGWGDTEAFF | TGTGCCACCCTAGGAGGCTGGGGTGACACTGAAGCTTTCTTT
NA | TRBJ1-2 | TRBV11-2 | NA | CASSFPRDGIDYGYTF | TGTGCCAGCAGCTTTCCCCGGGACGGCATTGACTATGGCTACACCTTC
NA | TRBJ2-7 | TRBV4-3 | TRBD2 | CASSQDGAGDEQYF | TGCGCCAGCAGCCAAGATGGGGCGGGGGACGAGCAGTACTTC
once | TRBJ2-7 | TRBV6-5 | NA | CASSYSREQYF | TGTGCCAGCAGTTACTCAAGGGAGCAGTACTTC
NA | TRBJ2-7 | TRBV9 | NA | CASSVGGAPYEQYF | TGTGCCAGCAGCGTAGGCGGAGCCCCCTACGAGCAGTACTTC
NA | TRBJ2-7 | TRBV9 | NA | CASSHGTGGPGSQYEQYF | TGTGCCAGCAGCCACGGGACCGGGGGTCCGGGTTCCCAATACGAGCAGTACTTC
NA | TRBJ2-5 | TRBV4-2 | TRBD2 | CASSQVSSFLAGEETQYF | TGTGCCAGCAGCCAAGTGAGTTCGTTCCTAGCGGGAGAAGAGACCCAGTACTTC
NA | TRBJ1-4 | TRBV6-9 | NA | CASGPITGRSELFF | TGTGCCAGCGGACCTATAACGGGGCGAAGCGAACTGTTTTTT
NA | TRBJ2-1 | TRBV2 | NA | CASRSRGGDEQFF | TGTGCCAGCCGCAGCAGGGGAGGGGATGAGCAGTTCTTC
NA | TRBJ1-2 | TRBV25-1 | NA | CASSEVGRIYGYTF | TGTGCCAGCAGTGAGGTCGGCCGTATCTATGGCTACACCTTC
NA | TRBJ1-1 | TRBV6-6 | TRBD1 | CASSYPGQGWDTEAFF | TGTGCCAGCAGTTATCCGGGACAGGGATGGGACACTGAAGCTTTCTTT
once | TRBJ2-3 | TRBV30 | NA | CACPNVGESTDTQYF | TGTGCCTGTCCAAATGTAGGGGAAAGCACAGATACGCAGTATTTT
NA | TRBJ2-5 | TRBV7-9 | NA | CASSLAVGGKETQYF | TGTGCCAGCAGCTTAGCGGTTGGGGGGAAAGAGACCCAGTACTTC
NA | TRBJ2-7 | TRBV2 | NA | CASDKTYEQYF | TGTGCCAGCGACAAGACCTACGAGCAGTACTTC
NA | TRBJ1-1 | TRBV25-1 | NA | CASSDWSQAGTEAFF | TGTGCCAGCAGTGATTGGAGCCAGGCGGGCACTGAAGCTTTCTTT
NA | TRBJ2-7 | TRBV28 | NA | CASNGRLSYEQYF | TGTGCCAGCAACGGACGCTTGTCCTACGAGCAGTACTTC
NA | TRBJ2-2 | TRBV5-6 | NA | CASSSAGTLEGNTGELFF | TGTGCCAGCAGCTCGGCCGGGACACTGGAAGGGAACACCGGGGAGCTGTTTTTT
once | TRBJ1-2 | TRBV28 | NA | CASSLSRAYGYTF | TGTGCCAGCAGTTTATCGAGGGCATATGGCTACACCTTC
NA | TRBJ1-1 | TRBV4-1 | TRBD1 | CASSHRQGWTEAFF | TGCGCCAGCAGCCACCGACAGGGTTGGACTGAAGCTTTCTTT
NA | TRBJ1-2 | TRBV29-1 | TRBD1 | CSVGSQQGDYGYTF | TGCAGCGTTGGATCTCAACAGGGGGACTATGGCTACACCTTC
NA | TRBJ2-7 | TRBV28 | NA | CASSLSVGAYEQYF | TGTGCCAGCAGTTTATCTGTGGGGGCCTACGAGCAGTACTTC
once | TRBJ2-1 | TRBV9 | TRBD2 | CAGSSGTTNEQFF | TGTGCCGGCTCTAGCGGGACCACCAATGAGCAGTTCTTC
NA | TRBJ2-7 | TRBV27 | NA | CASRQGSYEQYF | TGTGCCAGCAGACAGGGTTCCTACGAGCAGTACTTC
NA | TRBJ2-1 | TRBV11-2 | NA | CASSTRGFSSSYNEQFF | TGTGCCAGCAGCACTAGAGGTTTCAGTTCCTCCTACAATGAGCAGTTCTTC
NA | TRBJ1-2 | TRBV27 | NA | CASNNGYTF | TGTGCCAGCAATAATGGCTACACCTTC
NA | TRBJ2-2 | TRBV27 | NA | CASSPLGGRVMTAGELFF | TGTGCCAGCAGTCCTCTGGGGGGCCGGGTTATGACGGCCGGGGAGCTGTTTTTT
NA | TRBJ2-2 | TRBV28 | NA | CASSLRGGTGELFF | TGTGCCAGCAGTTTGAGGGGCGGCACCGGGGAGCTGTTTTTT
NA | TRBJ1-6 | TRBV4-1 | NA | CASSQDVRYNSPLHF | TGCGCCAGCAGCCAAGATGTACGGTATAATTCACCCCTCCACTTT
NA | TRBJ2-3 | TRBV4-1 | TRBD2 | CASSRTSGSRTDTQYF | TGCGCCAGCAGCCGGACTAGCGGGAGTCGCACAGATACGCAGTATTTT
NA | TRBJ1-2 | TRBV2 | NA | CASSESAGAILHYGYTF | TGTGCCAGCAGTGAATCGGCAGGGGCTATTTTACACTATGGCTACACCTTC
NA | TRBJ2-7 | TRBV7-9 | TRBD1 | CASSAGGRDRSSYEQYF | TGTGCCAGCAGCGCAGGGGGCCGGGACAGGAGCTCCTACGAGCAGTACTTC
NA | TRBJ2-4 | TRBV7-9 | TRBD1 | CASSLRTGGATKNIQYF | TGTGCCAGCAGCCTAAGAACAGGGGGCGCAACCAAAAACATTCAGTACTTC
NA | TRBJ2-3 | TRBV5-8 | NA | CASSLGGRDTQYF | TGTGCCAGCAGCTTGGGGGGGCGGGATACGCAGTATTTT
NA | TRBJ1-4 | TRBV7-6 | NA | CASSLGETREKLFF | TGTGCCAGCAGCTTAGGGGAGACCCGTGAAAAACTGTTTTTT
NA | TRBJ1-2 | TRBV27 | NA | CASSPLGGANYGYTF | TGTGCCAGCAGTCCTTTAGGGGGGGCGAATTATGGCTACACCTTC
NA | TRBJ2-7 | TRBV27 | NA | CASSSRVTGLNSYEQYF | TGTGCCAGCAGTTCACGTGTGACAGGTCTAAACTCCTACGAGCAGTACTTC
once | TRBJ1-5 | TRBV6-1 | NA | CASSEIWSNQPQHF | TGTGCCAGCAGTGAAATATGGAGCAATCAGCCCCAGCATTTT
NA | TRBJ2-1 | TRBV28 | NA | CASSLEGVSYNEQFF | TGTGCCAGCAGTTTAGAAGGGGTCTCCTACAATGAGCAGTTCTTC
NA | TRBJ2-5 | TRBV27 | NA | CASSLFGSVQETQYF | TGTGCCAGCAGTTTATTCGGCAGTGTCCAAGAGACCCAGTACTTC
NA | TRBJ1-4 | TRBV13 | NA | CASSLSQSTNEKLFF | TGTGCCAGCAGTTTGAGTCAGTCTACTAATGAAAAACTGTTTTTT
once | TRBJ1-2 | TRBV29-1 | NA | CSVEPRDGGYGYTF | TGCAGCGTTGAACCCCGGGACGGAGGCTATGGCTACACCTTC
NA | TRBJ2-1 | TRBV5-1 | TRBD2 | CASSMEIAGLSNEQFF | TGCGCCAGCAGCATGGAAATAGCGGGTTTAAGCAATGAGCAGTTCTTC
NA | TRBJ2-5 | TRBV27 | NA | CASSGPYQETQYF | TGTGCCAGCAGTGGACCTTACCAAGAGACCCAGTACTTC
NA | TRBJ1-4 | TRBV2 | NA | CASSETLGHREKLFF | TGTGCCAGCAGTGAAACTCTAGGGCACAGGGAAAAACTGTTTTTT
NA | TRBJ2-7 | TRBV28 | NA | CASSPNFDYEQYF | TGTGCCAGCAGCCCTAACTTTGACTACGAGCAGTACTTC
NA | TRBJ1-1 | TRBV5-1 | NA | CASSLGSEAFF | TGCGCCAGCAGCTTGGGATCCGAAGCTTTCTTT
NA | TRBJ2-3 | TRBV7-9 | NA | CASSPWTDTDTQYF | TGTGCCAGCAGCCCCTGGACAGACACAGATACGCAGTATTTT
once | TRBJ1-5 | TRBV7-9 | NA | CASSLGGRPQHF | TGTGCCAGCAGCTTAGGCGGTAGGCCCCAGCATTTT
NA | TRBJ2-1 | TRBV6-5 | NA | CASSYMGGGYNEQFF | TGTGCCAGCAGTTACATGGGGGGAGGCTACAATGAGCAGTTCTTC
NA | TRBJ2-2 | TRBV7-6 | TRBD2 | CASSTLAGGSGELFF | TGTGCCAGCAGCACTCTAGCGGGAGGTTCCGGGGAGCTGTTTTTT